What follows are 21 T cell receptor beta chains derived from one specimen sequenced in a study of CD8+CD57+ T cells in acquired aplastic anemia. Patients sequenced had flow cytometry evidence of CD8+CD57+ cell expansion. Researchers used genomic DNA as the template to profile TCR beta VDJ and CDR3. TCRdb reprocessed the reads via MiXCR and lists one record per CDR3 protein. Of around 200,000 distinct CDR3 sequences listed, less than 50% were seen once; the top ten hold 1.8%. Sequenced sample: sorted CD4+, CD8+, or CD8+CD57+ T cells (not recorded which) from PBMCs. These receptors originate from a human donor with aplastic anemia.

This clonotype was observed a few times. CDR3: CATSGTGGNTEAFF. CDR3 nucleotides: TGTGCCACCAGCGGCACGGGAGGGAATACTGAAGCTTTCTTT. This chain joins TRBV15 and TRBJ1-1; D is uncertain. The CDR3 is 14 amino acids. The germline V gene has CDR1 LNHNV and CDR2 YYDKDF (reference sequence). Trimming shortened V by 5 bases and J by 5 bases, and 15 bases separated the two germline ends. Filled out from reference TRBV15 and TRBJ1-1, the complete variable domain reads DAMVIQNPRYQVTQFGKPVTLSCSQTLNHNVMYWYQQKSSQAPKLLFHYYDKDFNNEADTPDNFQSRRPNTSFCFLDIRSPGLGDTAMYLCATSGTGGNTEAFFGQGTRLTVV.

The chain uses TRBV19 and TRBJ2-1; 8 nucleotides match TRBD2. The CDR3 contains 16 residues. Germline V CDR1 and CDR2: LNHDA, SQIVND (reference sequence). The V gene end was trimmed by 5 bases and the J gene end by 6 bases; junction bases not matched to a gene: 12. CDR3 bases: TGTGCCAGTAGTCTCGGACGGGGGGGCCGGTCCAATGAGCAGTTCTTC. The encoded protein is CASSLGRGGRSNEQFF. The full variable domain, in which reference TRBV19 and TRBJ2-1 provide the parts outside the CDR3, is DGGITQSPKYLFRKEGQNVTLSCEQNLNHDAMYWYRQDPGQGLRLIYYSQIVNDFQKGDIAEGYSVSREKKESFPLTVTSAQKNPTAFYLCASSLGRGGRSNEQFFGPGTRLTVL.

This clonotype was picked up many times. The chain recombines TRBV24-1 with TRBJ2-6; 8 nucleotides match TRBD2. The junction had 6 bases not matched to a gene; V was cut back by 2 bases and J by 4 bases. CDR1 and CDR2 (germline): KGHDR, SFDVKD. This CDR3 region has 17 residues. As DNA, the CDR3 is TGTGCCACCAGTGATTCCCGGGGGGGGCGAGGGGCCAACGTCCTGACTTTC. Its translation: CATSDSRGGRGANVLTF.

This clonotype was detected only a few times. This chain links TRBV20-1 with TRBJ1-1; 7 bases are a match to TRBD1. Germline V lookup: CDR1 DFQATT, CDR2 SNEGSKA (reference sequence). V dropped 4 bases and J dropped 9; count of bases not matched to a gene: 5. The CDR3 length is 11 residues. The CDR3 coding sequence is TGCAGTGCTACGGACAGGAGGAAAGCTTTCTTT. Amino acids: CSATDRRKAFF.

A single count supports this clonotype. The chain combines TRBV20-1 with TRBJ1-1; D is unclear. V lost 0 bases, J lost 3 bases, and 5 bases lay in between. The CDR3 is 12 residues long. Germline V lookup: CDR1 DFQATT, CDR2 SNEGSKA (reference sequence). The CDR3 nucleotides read TGCAGTGCTAGAGAGGGTCACACTGAAGCTTTCTTT. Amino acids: CSAREGHTEAFF.

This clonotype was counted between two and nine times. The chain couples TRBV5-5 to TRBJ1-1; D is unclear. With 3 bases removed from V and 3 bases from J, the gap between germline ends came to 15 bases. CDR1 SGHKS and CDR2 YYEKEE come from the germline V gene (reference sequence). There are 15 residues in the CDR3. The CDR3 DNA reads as TGTGCCAGCAGCTCCCCGAAGGGCTCATACACTGAAGCTTTCTTT. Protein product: CASSSPKGSYTEAFF.

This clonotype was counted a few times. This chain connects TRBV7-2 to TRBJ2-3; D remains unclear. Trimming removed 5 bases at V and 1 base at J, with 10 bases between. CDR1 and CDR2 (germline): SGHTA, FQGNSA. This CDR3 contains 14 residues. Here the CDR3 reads CASSPRLGTDTQYF. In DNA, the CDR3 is TGTGCCAGCAGCCCTAGGCTAGGCACAGATACGCAGTATTTT.

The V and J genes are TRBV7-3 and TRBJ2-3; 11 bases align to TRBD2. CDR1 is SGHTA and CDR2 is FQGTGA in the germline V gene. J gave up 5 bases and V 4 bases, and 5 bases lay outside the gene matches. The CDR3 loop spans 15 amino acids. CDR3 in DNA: TGTGCCAGCAGCTCCTCGACTAGCGGGGTAGATACGCAGTATTTT. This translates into CASSSSTSGVDTQYF.

For the CDR3, the DNA is TGTGCCAGCAGTGTCCGACAGAGCTCCTATAATTCACCCCTCCACTTT. Amino acid sequence: CASSVRQSSYNSPLHF. The chain has TRBV28 and TRBJ1-6, with TRBD1 as a possible D gene (5 bases). The V end was cut by 5 bases, the J end by 0 bases, with 11 bases between. In germline, CDR1 is MDHEN, CDR2 SYDVKM. The CDR3 sequence is 16 residues long.

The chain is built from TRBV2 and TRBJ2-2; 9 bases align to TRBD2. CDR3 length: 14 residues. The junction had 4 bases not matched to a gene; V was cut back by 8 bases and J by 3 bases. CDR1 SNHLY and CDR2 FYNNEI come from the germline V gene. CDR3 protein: CASQGTSYTGELFF. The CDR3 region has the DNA TGTGCCAGCCAGGGGACTAGCTACACCGGGGAGCTGTTTTTT. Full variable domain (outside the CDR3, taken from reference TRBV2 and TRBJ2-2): EPEVTQTPSHQVTQMGQEVILRCVPISNHLYFYWYRQILGQKVEFLVSFYNNEISEKSEIFDDQFSVERPDGSNFTLKIRSTKLEDSAMYFCASQGTSYTGELFFGEGSRLTVL.

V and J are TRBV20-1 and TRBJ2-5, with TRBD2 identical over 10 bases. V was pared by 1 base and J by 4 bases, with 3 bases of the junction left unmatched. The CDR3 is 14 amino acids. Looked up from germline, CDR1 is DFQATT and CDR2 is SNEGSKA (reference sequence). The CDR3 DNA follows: TGCAGTGCTAGAGGTTCTAGCGGGGGAGAGACCCAGTACTTC. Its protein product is CSARGSSGGETQYF.

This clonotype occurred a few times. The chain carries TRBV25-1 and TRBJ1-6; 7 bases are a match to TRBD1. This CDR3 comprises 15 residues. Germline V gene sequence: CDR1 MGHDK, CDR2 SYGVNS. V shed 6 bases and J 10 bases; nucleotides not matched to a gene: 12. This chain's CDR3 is CASSLRQGKWSPLHF. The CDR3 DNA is TGTGCCAGCAGCCTCCGACAGGGTAAATGGTCACCCCTCCACTTT.

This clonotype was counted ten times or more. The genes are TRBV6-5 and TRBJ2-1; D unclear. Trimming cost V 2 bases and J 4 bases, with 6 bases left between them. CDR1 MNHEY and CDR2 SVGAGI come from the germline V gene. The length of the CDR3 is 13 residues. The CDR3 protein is CASSYPPYNEQFF. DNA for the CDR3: TGTGCCAGCAGTTACCCCCCGTACAATGAGCAGTTCTTC.

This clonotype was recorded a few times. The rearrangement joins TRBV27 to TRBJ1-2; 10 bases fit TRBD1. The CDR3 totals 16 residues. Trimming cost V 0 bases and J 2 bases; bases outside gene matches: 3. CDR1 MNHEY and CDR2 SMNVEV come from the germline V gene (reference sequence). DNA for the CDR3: TGTGCCAGCAGTTTATCTGACAGGGGGCTAAACTATGGCTACACCTTC. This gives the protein CASSLSDRGLNYGYTF.

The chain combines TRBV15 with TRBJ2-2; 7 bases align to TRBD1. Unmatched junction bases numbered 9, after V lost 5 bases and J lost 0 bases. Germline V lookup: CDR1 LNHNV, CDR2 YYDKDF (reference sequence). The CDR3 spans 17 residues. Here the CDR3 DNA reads TGTGCCACCAGCGGAACCCGGGGACAGACGAACACCGGGGAGCTGTTTTTT. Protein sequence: CATSGTRGQTNTGELFF.

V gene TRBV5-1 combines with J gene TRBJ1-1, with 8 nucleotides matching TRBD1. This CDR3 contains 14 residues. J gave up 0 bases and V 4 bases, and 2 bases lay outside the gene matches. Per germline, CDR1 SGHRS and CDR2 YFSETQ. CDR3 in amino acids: CASSPRGLNTEAFF. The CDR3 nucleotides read TGCGCCAGCAGCCCCAGGGGGCTGAACACTGAAGCTTTCTTT.

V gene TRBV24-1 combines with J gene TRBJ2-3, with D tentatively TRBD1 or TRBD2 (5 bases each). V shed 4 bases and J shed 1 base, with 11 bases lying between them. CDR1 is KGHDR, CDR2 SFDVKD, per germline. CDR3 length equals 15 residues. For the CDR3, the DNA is TGTGCCACCAGTGAGTTCGGGGACCGCACAGATACGCAGTATTTT. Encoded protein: CATSEFGDRTDTQYF.

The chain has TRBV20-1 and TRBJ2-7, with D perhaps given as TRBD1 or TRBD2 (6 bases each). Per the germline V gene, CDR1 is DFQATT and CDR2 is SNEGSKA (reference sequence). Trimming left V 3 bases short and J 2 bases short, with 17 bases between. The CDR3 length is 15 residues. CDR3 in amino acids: CSARHKGGPAYEQYF. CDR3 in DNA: TGCAGTGCTAGGCATAAGGGGGGCCCCGCCTACGAGCAGTACTTC.

DNA of the CDR3: TGCAGTGCTAGGGGAGACAGGGGGATTTACGAGCAGTACTTC. This encodes CSARGDRGIYEQYF. The chain couples TRBV20-1 to TRBJ2-7, with 9 bases lining up with TRBD1. Germline assignment: CDR1 DFQATT and CDR2 SNEGSKA (reference sequence). This CDR3 spans 14 amino acids. V shed 3 bases and J 4 bases; nucleotides not matched to a gene: 7.

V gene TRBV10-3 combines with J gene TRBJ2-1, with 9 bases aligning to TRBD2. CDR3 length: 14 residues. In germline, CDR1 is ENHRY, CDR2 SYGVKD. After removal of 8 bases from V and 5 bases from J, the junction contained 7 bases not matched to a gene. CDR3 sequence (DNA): TGTGCCATCGGGGCTAGCGGGGTAGACAATGAGCAGTTCTTC. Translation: CAIGASGVDNEQFF.

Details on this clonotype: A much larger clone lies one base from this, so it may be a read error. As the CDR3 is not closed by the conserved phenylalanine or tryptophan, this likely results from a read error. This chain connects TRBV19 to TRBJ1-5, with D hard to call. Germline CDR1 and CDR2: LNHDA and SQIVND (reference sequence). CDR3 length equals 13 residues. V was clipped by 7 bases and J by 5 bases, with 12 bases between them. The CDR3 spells CASKTRADQPQHL. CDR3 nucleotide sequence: TGTGCCAGTAAGACGCGCGCGGATCAGCCCCAGCATCTT.